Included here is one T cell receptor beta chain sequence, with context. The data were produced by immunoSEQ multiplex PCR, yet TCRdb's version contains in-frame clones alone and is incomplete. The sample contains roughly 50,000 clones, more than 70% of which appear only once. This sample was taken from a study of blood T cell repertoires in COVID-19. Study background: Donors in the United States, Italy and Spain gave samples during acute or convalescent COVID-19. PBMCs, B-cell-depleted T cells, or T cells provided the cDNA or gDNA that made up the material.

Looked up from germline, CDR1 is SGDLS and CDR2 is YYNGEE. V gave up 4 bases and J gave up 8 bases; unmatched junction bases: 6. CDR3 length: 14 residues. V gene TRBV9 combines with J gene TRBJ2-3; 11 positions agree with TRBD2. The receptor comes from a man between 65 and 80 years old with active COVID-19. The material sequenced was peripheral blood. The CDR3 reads CASSPSGTSGTQYF. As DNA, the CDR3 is TGTGCCAGCAGCCCCTCGGGGACTAGCGGTACGCAGTATTTT.